This T cell receptor (beta chain) was found in a study of cytomegalovirus exposure and HLA in healthy donors. The CDR3 sequence is 14 residues long. The V and J ends lost 0 bases and 2 bases, in that order; junction bases with no gene match: 4. The germline V gene encodes CDR1 GTSNPN and CDR2 SVGIG (reference sequence). 13 Jbeta primers and 60 Vbeta primers were used for the PCR. Original processing methods: Later reanalysis found 80 million or so unique TCR beta chains, around 10 million of them shared. Assay used: immunoSEQ multiplex PCR; TCRdb lists only in-frame clones, some missing. D and trimming were read from the DNA, whereas the V and J calls and clone size are those reported in that table. Altogether some 210,000 clones are present, about 85% being singletons, with the ten largest covering 10% to 13%. Donors in the study were healthy people who gave bone marrow.

The source is a woman between 45 and 60 years old in good health and CMV-seropositive. Sequences were obtained from PBMCs. The chain uses TRBV30 and TRBJ2-7, with 7 bases matching TRBD2. In DNA form, the CDR3 reads TGTGCCTGGAGTGTATCTCGGGGGGCCTACGAGCAGTACTTC. Its protein product is CAWSVSRGAYEQYF. Supplemented by reference TRBV30 and TRBJ2-7, the full variable domain reads SQTIHQWPATLVQPVGSPLSLECTVEGTSNPNLYWYRQAAGRGLQLLFYSVGIGQISSEVPQNLSASRPQDRQFILSSKKLLLSDSGFYLCAWSVSRGAYEQYFGPGTRLTVT.